This T cell receptor (beta chain) was recorded in a study of blood T cell repertoires in COVID-19. V trimming: 6 bases; J trimming: 0 bases; junction bases outside the gene matches: 10. The CDR3 contains 16 residues. Germline values: CDR1 MNHEY, CDR2 SMNVEV (reference sequence). The data were produced by immunoSEQ multiplex PCR, yet TCRdb's version contains in-frame clones alone and is incomplete. This table holds 30,000 or so clones, approximately 86% found once. Material for sequencing was peripheral blood. This clonotype was obtained from a man aged 60 to 75 with COVID-19, enrolled during active disease. The chain recombines TRBV27 with TRBJ1-1; TRBD1 matches at 7 bases. The CDR3 region is CASSPRGSFMNTEAFF. The CDR3 DNA is TGTGCCAGCAGCCCCAGGGGGTCTTTCATGAACACTGAAGCTTTCTTT.